This is a list of T cell receptor beta chains from one sample in a study of Ad26.COV2.S vaccination and SARS-CoV-2 variants. TCRdb's copy holds only in-frame clones and misses some; the assay was immunoSEQ multiplex PCR. The sample includes 300,000 to 400,000 clones, approximately 90% of them seen just once. The specimen comprised peripheral blood, sampled in a trial of Ad26.COV2.S vaccine versus placebo. The receptors stem from a person aged 18-65 years who received the Ad26.COV2.S COVID-19 vaccine or a placebo. Each CDR3 is given with its conserved first and last residue. Some rows mark clone size as missing; the rest say once, few, many or name a class of expanded clone.

clone size,V gene,CDR3 length,J gene,CDR3 protein
NA,TRBV27,22,TRBJ2-7,CASSFYTPAGTKNAALSYEQYF
few,TRBV5-1,16,TRBJ2-2,CASSPLAGRSPGELFF
many,TRBV21-1,17,TRBJ1-2,CASSKEGPPGIPYGYTF
NA,TRBV7-2,16,TRBJ2-1,CASSLLRGPGYNEQFF
NA,TRBV5-4,13,TRBJ2-1,CASSNGEVNEQFF
NA,TRBV2,14,TRBJ1-2,CASSEARANYGYTF
NA,TRBV11-1,15,TRBJ1-1,CASSLDGGMNTEAFF
NA,TRBV30,13,TRBJ1-5,CAWGTRGGQPQHF
NA,TRBV4-2,15,TRBJ1-1,CASSQDSYMNTEAFF
NA,TRBV6-1,20,TRBJ2-2,CASSERRAVTSGRYTGELFF
NA,TRBV18,16,TRBJ1-3,CASSQPGRHSGNTIYF
once,TRBV6-5,15,TRBJ2-7,CASSYPGQGVYEQYF
NA,TRBV28,14,TRBJ2-5,CASRGGITQETQYF
few,TRBV4-1,17,TRBJ1-1,CASSHVVRDRLNTEAFF
NA,TRBV5-1,13,TRBJ2-2,CASSRQGAGELFF
once,TRBV5-6,15,TRBJ1-1,CASSLYDRPNTEAFF
NA,TRBV21-1,16,TRBJ2-6,CASSRDRGRGANVLTF
NA,TRBV7-2,15,TRBJ1-4,CASSLSGRVGEKLFF
NA,TRBV28,15,TRBJ1-1,CASSETGTLNTEAFF
NA,TRBV20-1,15,TRBJ2-6,CSASKEGAGANVLTF
once,TRBV28,16,TRBJ2-2,CASSSRLRGDTGELFF
NA,TRBV7-9,12,TRBJ2-1,CASSLESQGQFF
NA,TRBV5-4,15,TRBJ2-7,CASSPGTGGSYEQYF
NA,TRBV6-6,13,TRBJ1-6,CASTTGESSPLHF
NA,TRBV29-1,14,TRBJ2-3,CSVTHRGGTDTQYF
NA,TRBV10-2,15,TRBJ2-1,CASSGMGPAGNEQFF
NA,TRBV12-3/TRBV12-4,13,TRBJ1-3,CASSLNSGNTIYF
NA,TRBV7-2,19,TRBJ2-3,CASSFQSRTSGGRTDTQYF
NA,TRBV5-1,15,TRBJ1-2,CASSLEARPNYGYTF
NA,TRBV6-1,16,TRBJ2-2,CASSQDRGPITGELFF
NA,TRBV3-1/TRBV3-2,17,TRBJ2-5,CASSPINLQGWRETQYF
NA,TRBV6-4,18,TRBJ2-1,CASSDSARLAGTYNEQFF
NA,TRBV11-1,14,TRBJ2-7,CASSRETEAYEQYF
NA,TRBV28,16,TRBJ2-3,CASSPTQEGVWDTQYF
NA,TRBV14,16,TRBJ2-3,CASSLQGRRGTDTQYF
NA,TRBV12-3/TRBV12-4,13,TRBJ2-3,CASSPGQADTQYF
NA,TRBV19,15,TRBJ2-3,CASSIILAGTDTQYF
NA,TRBV5-1,12,TRBJ1-2,CASSPEAGGYTF
NA,TRBV3-1/TRBV3-2,17,TRBJ2-1,CASSQDGLAGASNEQFF
NA,TRBV9,16,TRBJ2-1,CASSVVSGGLNNEQFF
NA,TRBV18,14,TRBJ2-3,CASSLQGFTDTQYF
NA,TRBV4-1,15,TRBJ2-1,CASSPGPGSYNEQFF
few,TRBV4-2,16,TRBJ1-6,CASSQGDGGVDSPLHF
NA,TRBV28,18,TRBJ2-1,CASSGGGSFASSYNEQFF
once,TRBV11-2,17,TRBJ2-1,CASSLGLAGLSYNEQFF
NA,TRBV2,15,TRBJ1-6,CASQEEGSYNSPLHF
NA,TRBV9,14,TRBJ2-3,CASSVAPGTDTQYF
NA,TRBV19,14,TRBJ1-3,CASSRGSSGNTIYF
NA,TRBV12-3/TRBV12-4,13,TRBJ2-7,CASSLLGAGEQYF
NA,TRBV11-2,15,TRBJ2-7,CASSWVGRASYEQYF
NA,TRBV6-4,19,TRBJ2-7,CASSDSEGLAGGPSYEQYF
NA,TRBV7-2,14,TRBJ2-3,CASSFRQRTDTQYF
NA,TRBV7-2,17,TRBJ2-1,CASSLQGATVSYNEQFF